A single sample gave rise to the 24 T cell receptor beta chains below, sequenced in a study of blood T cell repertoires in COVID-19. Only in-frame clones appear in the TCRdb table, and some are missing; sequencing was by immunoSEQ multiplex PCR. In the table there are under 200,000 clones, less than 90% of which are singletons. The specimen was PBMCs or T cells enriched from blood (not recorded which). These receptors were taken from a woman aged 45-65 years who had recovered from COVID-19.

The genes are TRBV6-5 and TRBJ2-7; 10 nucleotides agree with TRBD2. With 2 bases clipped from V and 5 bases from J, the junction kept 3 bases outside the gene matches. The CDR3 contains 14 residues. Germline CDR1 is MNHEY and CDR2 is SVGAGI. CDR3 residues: CASSYQLAGDEQYF. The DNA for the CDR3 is TGTGCCAGCAGTTACCAGCTAGCGGGAGACGAGCAGTACTTC.

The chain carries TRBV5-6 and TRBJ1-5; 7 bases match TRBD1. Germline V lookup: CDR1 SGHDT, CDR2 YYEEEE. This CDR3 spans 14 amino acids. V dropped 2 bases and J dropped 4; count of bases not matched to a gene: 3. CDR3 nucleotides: TGTGCCAGCAGCTTCGGACAGGCGAATCAGCCCCAGCATTTT. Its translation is CASSFGQANQPQHF.

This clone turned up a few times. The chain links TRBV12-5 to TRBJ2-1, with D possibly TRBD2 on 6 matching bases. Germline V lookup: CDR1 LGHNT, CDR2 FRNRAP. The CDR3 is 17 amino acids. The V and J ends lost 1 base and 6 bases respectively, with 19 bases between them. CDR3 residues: CASGLGSTGVLVNEQFF. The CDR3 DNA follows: TGTGCTAGTGGTTTGGGTTCTACGGGAGTTTTGGTCAATGAGCAGTTCTTC.

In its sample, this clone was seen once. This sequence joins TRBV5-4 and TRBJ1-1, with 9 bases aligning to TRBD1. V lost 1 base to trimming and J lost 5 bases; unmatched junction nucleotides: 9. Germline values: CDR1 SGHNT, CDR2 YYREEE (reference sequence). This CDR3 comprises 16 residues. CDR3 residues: CASSLKRGQGGTEAFF. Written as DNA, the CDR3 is TGTGCCAGCAGCTTGAAAAGGGGACAGGGAGGGACTGAAGCTTTCTTT.

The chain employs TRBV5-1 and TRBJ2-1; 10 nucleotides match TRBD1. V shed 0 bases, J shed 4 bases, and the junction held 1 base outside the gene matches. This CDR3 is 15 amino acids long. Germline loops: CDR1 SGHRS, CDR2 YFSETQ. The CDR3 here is CASSLEGQGYNEQFF. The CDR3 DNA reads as TGCGCCAGCAGCTTGGAGGGACAGGGGTACAATGAGCAGTTCTTC.

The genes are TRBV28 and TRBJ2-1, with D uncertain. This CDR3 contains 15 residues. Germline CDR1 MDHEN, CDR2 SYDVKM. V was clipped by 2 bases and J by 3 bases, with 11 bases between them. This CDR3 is CASSLHRRDYNEQFF. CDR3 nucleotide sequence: TGTGCCAGCAGTTTACACCGAAGAGACTACAATGAGCAGTTCTTC.

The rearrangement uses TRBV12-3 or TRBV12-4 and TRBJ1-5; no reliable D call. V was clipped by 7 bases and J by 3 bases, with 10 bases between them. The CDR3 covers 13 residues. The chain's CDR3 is CASTGQFNQPQHF. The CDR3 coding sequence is TGTGCCAGCACAGGCCAGTTCAATCAGCCCCAGCATTTT.

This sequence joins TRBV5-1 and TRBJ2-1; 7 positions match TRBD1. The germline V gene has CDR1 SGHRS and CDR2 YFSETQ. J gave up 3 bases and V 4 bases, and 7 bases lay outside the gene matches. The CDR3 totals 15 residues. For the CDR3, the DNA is TGCGCCAGCAGCCTACAGGGGAATCTCTACAATGAGCAGTTCTTC. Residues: CASSLQGNLYNEQFF.

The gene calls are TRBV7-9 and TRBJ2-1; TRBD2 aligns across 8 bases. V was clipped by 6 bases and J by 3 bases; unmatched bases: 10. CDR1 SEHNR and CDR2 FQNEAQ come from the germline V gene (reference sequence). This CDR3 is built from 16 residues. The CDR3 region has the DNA TGTGCCAGCAGTTACTTCGGGAGGGCGGGCTACAATGAGCAGTTCTTC. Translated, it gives CASSYFGRAGYNEQFF.

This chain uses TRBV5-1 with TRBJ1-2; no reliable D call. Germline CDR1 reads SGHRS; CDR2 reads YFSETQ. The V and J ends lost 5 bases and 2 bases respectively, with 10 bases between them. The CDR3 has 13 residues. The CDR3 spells CASSQQTNYGYTF. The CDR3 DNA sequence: TGCGCCAGCAGTCAACAGACCAACTATGGCTACACCTTC.

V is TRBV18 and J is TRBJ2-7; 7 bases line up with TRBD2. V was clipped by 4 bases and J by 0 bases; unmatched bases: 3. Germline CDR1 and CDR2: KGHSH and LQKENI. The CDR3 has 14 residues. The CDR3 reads CASSLSGSSYEQYF. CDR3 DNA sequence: TGTGCCAGCTCACTTAGCGGGTCCTCCTACGAGCAGTACTTC.

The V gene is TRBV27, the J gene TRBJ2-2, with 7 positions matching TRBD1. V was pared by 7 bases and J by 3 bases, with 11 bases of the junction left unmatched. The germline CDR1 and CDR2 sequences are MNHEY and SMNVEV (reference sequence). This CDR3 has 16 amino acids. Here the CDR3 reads CASTLLQGLDTGELFF. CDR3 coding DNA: TGTGCCAGCACCCTCCTACAGGGGTTGGACACCGGGGAGCTGTTTTTT.

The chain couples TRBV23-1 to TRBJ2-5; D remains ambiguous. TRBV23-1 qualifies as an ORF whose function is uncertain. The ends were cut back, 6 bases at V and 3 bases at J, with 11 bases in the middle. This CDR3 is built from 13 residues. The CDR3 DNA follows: TGCGCCAGCAGCCAAACTCTAGAAGAGACCCAGTACTTC. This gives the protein CASSQTLEETQYF.

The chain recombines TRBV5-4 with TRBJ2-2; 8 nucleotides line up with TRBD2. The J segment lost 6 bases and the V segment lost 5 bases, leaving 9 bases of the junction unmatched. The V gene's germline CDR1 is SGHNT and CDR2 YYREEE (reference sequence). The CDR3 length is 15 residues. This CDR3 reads CASRPGGLDSGELFF. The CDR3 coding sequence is TGTGCCAGCAGGCCCGGGGGACTAGACTCCGGGGAGCTGTTTTTT.

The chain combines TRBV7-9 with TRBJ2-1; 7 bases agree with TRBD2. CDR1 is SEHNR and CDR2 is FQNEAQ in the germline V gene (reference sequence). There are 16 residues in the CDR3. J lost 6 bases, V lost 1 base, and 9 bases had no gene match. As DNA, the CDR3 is TGTGCCAGCAGCTTAGGGACTAGGGGTACAATCAATGAGCAGTTCTTC. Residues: CASSLGTRGTINEQFF.

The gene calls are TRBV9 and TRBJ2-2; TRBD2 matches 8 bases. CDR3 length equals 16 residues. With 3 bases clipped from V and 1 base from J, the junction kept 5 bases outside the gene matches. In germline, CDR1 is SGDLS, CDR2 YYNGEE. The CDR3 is CASSGRGALNTGELFF. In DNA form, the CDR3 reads TGTGCCAGCAGCGGGCGGGGGGCCTTGAACACCGGGGAGCTGTTTTTT.

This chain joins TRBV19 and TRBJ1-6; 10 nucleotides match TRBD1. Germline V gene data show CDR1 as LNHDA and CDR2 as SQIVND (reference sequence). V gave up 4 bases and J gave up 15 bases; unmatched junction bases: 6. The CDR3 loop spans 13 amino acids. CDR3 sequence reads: CASSTDRGHGLHF. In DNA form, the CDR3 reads TGTGCCAGTAGTACCGACAGGGGGCATGGCCTCCACTTT.

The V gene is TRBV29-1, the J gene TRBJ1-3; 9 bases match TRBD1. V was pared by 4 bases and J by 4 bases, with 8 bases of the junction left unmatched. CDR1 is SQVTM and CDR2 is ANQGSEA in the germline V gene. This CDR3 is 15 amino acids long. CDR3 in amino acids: CSVGSGTGLGNTIYF. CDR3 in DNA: TGCAGCGTTGGGTCCGGGACAGGGCTAGGAAACACCATATATTTT.

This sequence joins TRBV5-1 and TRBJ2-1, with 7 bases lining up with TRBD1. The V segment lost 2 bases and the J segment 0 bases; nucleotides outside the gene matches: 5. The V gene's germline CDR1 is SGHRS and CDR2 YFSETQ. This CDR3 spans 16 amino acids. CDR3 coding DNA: TGCGCCAGCAGCTTCCTGACAGGGAGCTCCTACAATGAGCAGTTCTTC. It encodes CASSFLTGSSYNEQFF.

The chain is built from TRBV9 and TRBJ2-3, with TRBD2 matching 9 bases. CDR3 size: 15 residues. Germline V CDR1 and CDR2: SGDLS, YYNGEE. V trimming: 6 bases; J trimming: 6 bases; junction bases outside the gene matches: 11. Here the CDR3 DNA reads TGTGCCAGCACTCGATCCGGGACTAGCAGGGATACGCAGTATTTT. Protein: CASTRSGTSRDTQYF.

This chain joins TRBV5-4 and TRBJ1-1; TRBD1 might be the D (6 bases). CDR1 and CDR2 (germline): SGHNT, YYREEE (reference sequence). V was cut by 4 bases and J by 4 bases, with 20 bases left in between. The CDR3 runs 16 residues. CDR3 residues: CASSHPPQGKGTEAFF. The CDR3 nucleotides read TGTGCCAGCAGCCACCCCCCACAGGGTAAGGGCACTGAAGCTTTCTTT.

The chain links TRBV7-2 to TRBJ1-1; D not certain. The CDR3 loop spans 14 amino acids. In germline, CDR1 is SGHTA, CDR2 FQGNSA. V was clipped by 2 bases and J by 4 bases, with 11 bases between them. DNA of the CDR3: TGTGCCAGCAGCTTACTCCCAGGACTCACTGAAGCTTTCTTT. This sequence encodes CASSLLPGLTEAFF.

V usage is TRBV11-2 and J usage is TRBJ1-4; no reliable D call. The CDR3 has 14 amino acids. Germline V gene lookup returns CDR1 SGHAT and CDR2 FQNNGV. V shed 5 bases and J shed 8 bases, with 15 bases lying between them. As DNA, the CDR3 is TGTGCCAGCAGCCCCCCCGGACGGGAGGAAAAACTGTTTTTT. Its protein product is CASSPPGREEKLFF.

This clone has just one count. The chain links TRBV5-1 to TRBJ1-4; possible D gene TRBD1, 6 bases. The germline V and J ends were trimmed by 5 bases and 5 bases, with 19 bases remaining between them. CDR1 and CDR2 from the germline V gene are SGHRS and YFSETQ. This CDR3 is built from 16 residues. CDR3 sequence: CASSPIVGQSNEKLFF. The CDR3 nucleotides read TGCGCCAGCAGTCCGATTGTTGGACAGTCAAATGAAAAACTGTTTTTT.